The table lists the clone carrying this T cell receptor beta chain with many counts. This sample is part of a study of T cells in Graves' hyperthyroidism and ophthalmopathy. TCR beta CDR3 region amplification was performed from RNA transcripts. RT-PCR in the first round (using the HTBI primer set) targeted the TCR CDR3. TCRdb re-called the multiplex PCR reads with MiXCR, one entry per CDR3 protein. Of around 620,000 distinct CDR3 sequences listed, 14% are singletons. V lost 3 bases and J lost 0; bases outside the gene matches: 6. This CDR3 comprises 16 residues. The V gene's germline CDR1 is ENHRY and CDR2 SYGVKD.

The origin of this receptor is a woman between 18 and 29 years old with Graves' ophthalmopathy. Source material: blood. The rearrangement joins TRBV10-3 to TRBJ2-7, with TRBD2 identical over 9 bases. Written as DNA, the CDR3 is TGTGCCATCAGTGACTGGGCTAGCGGGGCCTCCTACGAGCAGTACTTC. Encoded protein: CAISDWASGASYEQYF.